The 17 T cell receptor beta chains given below trace back to one sample, sequenced in a study of long-term antiretroviral therapy in people with HIV. Version v3.0 of the immunoSEQ assay was performed at survey level. Here immunoSEQ multiplex PCR was the method, and the copy in TCRdb shows in-frame clones only, minus some. The table shows about 40,000 clones, with 86% occurring only once. Specimen: unsorted PBMCs, collected 1.2 years after starting antiretroviral therapy. The origin of the receptors is a woman between 50 and 59 years old with HIV.

This chain joins TRBV11-3 and TRBJ1-1; 9 nucleotides align to TRBD1. The CDR3 length is 16 residues. The J segment lost 3 bases and the V segment lost 1 base, leaving 6 bases of the junction unmatched. The germline V gene encodes CDR1 SGHNT and CDR2 YENEEA. Here the CDR3 DNA reads TGTGCCAGCAGCTTAGGCCCGGGACAGGGCGACACTGAAGCTTTCTTT. Its protein is CASSLGPGQGDTEAFF.

This clone was found a few times. Compared with germline, one end of the junction differs, possibly owing to a read error. CDR3 bases: TGTGCCAGCAGTAACACCTCTGGACCGATCGCCCTCTATGGCTACACCTTC. It is translated as CASSNTSGPIALYGYTF. V usage is TRBV19 and J usage is TRBJ1-2; D not certain. CDR1 and CDR2 (germline): LNHDA, SQIVND (reference sequence). This CDR3 spans 17 amino acids.

CDR3 protein: CASSFGAELFF. The CDR3 DNA follows: TGTGCCAGCAGCTTTGGGGCGGAACTGTTTTTT. This chain joins TRBV5-6 and TRBJ1-4; possibly TRBD1 for D (5 bases). Germline V gene sequence: CDR1 SGHDT, CDR2 YYEEEE. V shed 2 bases and J shed 12 bases, with 8 bases lying between them. CDR3 size: 11 residues.

The chain employs TRBV19 and TRBJ1-5; no firm D call. The CDR3 loop spans 15 amino acids. Germline loops: CDR1 LNHDA, CDR2 SQIVND (reference sequence). The germline V and J ends were trimmed by 1 base and 0 bases, with 7 bases remaining between them. The CDR3 reads CASSIAIDSNQPQHF. The CDR3 coding sequence is TGTGCCAGTAGTATAGCCATCGATAGCAATCAGCCCCAGCATTTT.

V gene TRBV2 combines with J gene TRBJ2-6; 7 nucleotides agree with TRBD1. Losses at the gene ends were 7 bases for V and 0 bases for J; bases not matched to a gene: 9. The CDR3 length is 17 residues. CDR1 and CDR2 from the germline V gene are SNHLY and FYNNEI. The CDR3 nucleotides read TGTGCCAGCACTAGGGACAGTCCCTACTCTGGGGCCAACGTCCTGACTTTC. Protein: CASTRDSPYSGANVLTF.

The V call is TRBV7-9, the J call TRBJ1-6, with D unclear. The CDR3 runs to 16 residues. Germline values: CDR1 SEHNR, CDR2 FQNEAQ (reference sequence). V gave up 1 base and J gave up 11 bases, with 18 bases separating them. The CDR3 DNA reads TGTGCCAGCAGCTTAGGGCTCGGGGATTCTTCTGCACCCCTCCACTTT. This gives the protein CASSLGLGDSSAPLHF.

The chain uses TRBV7-8 and TRBJ2-3; 11 nucleotides line up with TRBD1. This CDR3 spans 15 amino acids. Germline CDR1 is SGHVS and CDR2 is FQNEAQ. The ends lost 5 bases at V and 11 bases at J; junction bases unmatched: 12. CDR3: CASSEWGQGGSEQYF. In nucleotides, the CDR3 is TGTGCCAGCAGCGAGTGGGGACAGGGGGGATCTGAGCAGTATTTT.

The chain carries TRBV20-1 and TRBJ1-2, with D possibly matching TRBD1 (5 bases). The germline V gene encodes CDR1 DFQATT and CDR2 SNEGSKA (reference sequence). The CDR3 is made up of 11 amino acids. Trimming removed 5 bases at V and 4 bases at J, with 8 bases between. This CDR3 reads CSAAGTYGYTF. The CDR3 DNA is TGCAGTGCTGCCGGGACCTATGGCTACACCTTC.

The chain combines TRBV2 with TRBJ1-2, with TRBD1 as a possible D gene (5 bases). Trimming stripped 7 bases from V and 8 bases from J, with 14 bases between. CDR1 is SNHLY, CDR2 FYNNEI, per germline. The CDR3 is 12 amino acids. The CDR3 coding sequence is TGTGCCAGCAAAGTGGGGGGGGTGGGCTACACCTTC. It encodes CASKVGGVGYTF.

The J gene is TRBJ2-5, the V gene TRBV5-1; D is perhaps TRBD1 or TRBD2 (6 bases each). V dropped 3 bases and J dropped 5 bases, with 17 bases sitting between them. CDR3 length: 15 amino acids. Germline-derived CDR1 and CDR2 are SGHRS and YFSETQ. The CDR3 region is CASSSGLGGRETQYF. CDR3 DNA: TGCGCCAGCAGCTCGGGTTTGGGGGGCCGGGAGACCCAGTACTTC.

V and J are TRBV2 and TRBJ2-1; 7 positions match TRBD2. Germline lookup yields CDR1 SNHLY and CDR2 FYNNEI. The CDR3 is 15 amino acids. V shed 4 bases, J shed 1 base, and the junction held 4 bases outside the gene matches. DNA of the CDR3: TGTGCCAGCAGTGGAAGACTAGCTTCCTACAATGAGCAGTTCTTC. It encodes CASSGRLASYNEQFF.

The chain has TRBV4-3 and TRBJ2-2, with 7 positions matching TRBD1. Germline CDR1 and CDR2: LGHNA and YSLEER. The CDR3 is 15 residues long. The ends lost 4 bases at V and 5 bases at J; junction bases unmatched: 7. CDR3 amino acids: CASSRTADRTGELFF. CDR3 sequence (DNA): TGCGCCAGCAGCCGCACCGCGGACAGGACCGGGGAGCTGTTTTTT.

This sequence joins TRBV10-2 and TRBJ2-2, with D possibly matching TRBD2 (6 bases). CDR1 and CDR2 from the germline V gene are WSHSY and SAAADI. This CDR3 spans 15 amino acids. V lost 4 bases and J 3 bases, leaving 12 bases between the germline ends. DNA for the CDR3: TGCGCCAGCAGTGTATCCAGGGAGGACACCGGGGAGCTGTTTTTT. Translating it yields CASSVSREDTGELFF.

This clone has only a few counts. The chain is built from TRBV14 and TRBJ1-3, with TRBD1 matching 10 bases. The length of the CDR3 is 15 residues. Germline loops: CDR1 SGHDN, CDR2 FVKESK. Trimming removed 1 base from V and 8 bases from J; junction bases left unmatched: 5. CDR3 nucleotides: TGTGCCAGCAGCCAAGTGAAGGGACAGGGGCACACCATATATTTT. Translating it yields CASSQVKGQGHTIYF.

This clone was seen a single time. This chain's CDR3 is CASSDSRSSPLHF. The DNA for the CDR3 is TGTGCCAGCAGTGACTCGAGAAGTTCACCCCTCCACTTT. The rearrangement joins TRBV6-4 to TRBJ1-6; D uncertain. CDR1 MRHNA and CDR2 SNTAGT come from the germline V gene. This CDR3 is built from 13 residues. Trimming cost V 0 bases and J 9 bases, with 6 bases left between them.

J is TRBJ1-2 and V is TRBV10-3; D may be TRBD1 (6 bases). The V gene lost 6 bases and the J gene lost 7 bases, with 21 bases spanning the gap. Germline lookup yields CDR1 ENHRY and CDR2 SYGVKD. The CDR3 spans 15 residues. The CDR3 DNA is TGTGCCATCAGAGGACAGTTACCTCCCTATGGTGGCTACACCTTC. Translation: CAIRGQLPPYGGYTF.

V and J are TRBV2 and TRBJ2-1, with D unresolved. In germline, CDR1 is SNHLY, CDR2 FYNNEI. With 0 bases removed from V and 8 bases from J, the gap between germline ends came to 11 bases. The CDR3 sequence is 14 residues long. This CDR3 is CASSEALAPDEQFF. The DNA of the CDR3 is TGTGCCAGCAGTGAAGCGCTGGCGCCAGATGAGCAGTTCTTC.